This T cell receptor beta chain was identified during a study of blood T cell repertoires in COVID-19. The wider study: Italy, Spain and the United States were the sources of the convalescent and acute COVID-19 samples.

In the original workflow: Quantification of nucleated cells was approximated via reference gene primer amplification. Profiled with immunoSEQ multiplex PCR; TCRdb holds only in-frame clones, not every one. From that table come the V and J calls and clone size; the DNA was used to work out D and trimming. The sample holds more than 60,000 clones, over 85% seen once. A few counts support this clone. Germline V gives CDR1 SQVTM, CDR2 ANQGSEA. The CDR3 loop spans 13 amino acids. The V end was cut by 4 bases, the J end by 4 bases, with 11 bases between. The chain links TRBV29-1 to TRBJ1-3, with a weak D call TRBD1 (5 bases). Specimen: peripheral blood. The sequence was collected from a woman older than 75 with active or convalescent COVID-19. The CDR3 sequence: CSVGGTPGNTIYF. CDR3 nucleotides: TGCAGCGTTGGAGGGACTCCAGGAAACACCATATATTTT.